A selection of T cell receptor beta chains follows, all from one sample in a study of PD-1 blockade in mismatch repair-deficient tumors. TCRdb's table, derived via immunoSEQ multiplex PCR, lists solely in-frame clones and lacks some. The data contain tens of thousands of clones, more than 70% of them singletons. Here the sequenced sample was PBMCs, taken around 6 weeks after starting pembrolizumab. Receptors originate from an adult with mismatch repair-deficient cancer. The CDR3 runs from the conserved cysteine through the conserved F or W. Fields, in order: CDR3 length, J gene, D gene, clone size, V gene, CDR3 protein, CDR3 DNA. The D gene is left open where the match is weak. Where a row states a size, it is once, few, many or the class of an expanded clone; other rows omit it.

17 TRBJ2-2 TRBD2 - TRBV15 CATSPTMGGDGTGELFF TGTGCCACCAGCCCCACAATGGGGGGGGACGGCACCGGGGAGCTGTTTTTT
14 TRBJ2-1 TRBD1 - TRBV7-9 CASSMDRVRDEQFF TGTGCCAGCAGCATGGACAGGGTCAGGGATGAGCAGTTCTTC
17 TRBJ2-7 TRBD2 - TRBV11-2 CASSVSGTSGVLYEQYF TGTGCCAGCAGCGTTTCCGGTACTAGCGGAGTTCTCTACGAGCAGTACTTC
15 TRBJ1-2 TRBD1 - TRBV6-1 CASRDRGKINYGYTF TGTGCCAGTAGGGACAGGGGCAAAATTAACTATGGCTACACCTTC
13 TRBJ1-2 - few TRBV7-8 CASSSKPTGGYTF TGTGCCAGCAGCTCGAAACCAACGGGGGGCTACACCTTC
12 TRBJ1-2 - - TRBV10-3 CAISEYEHGYTF TGTGCCATCAGTGAGTATGAGCATGGCTACACCTTC
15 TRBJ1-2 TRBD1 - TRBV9 CASSARQGAFYGYTF TGTGCCAGCAGCGCGAGACAGGGCGCCTTTTATGGCTACACCTTC
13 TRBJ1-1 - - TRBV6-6 CASSYSGTSEAFF TGTGCCAGCAGTTACTCAGGGACAAGTGAAGCTTTCTTT
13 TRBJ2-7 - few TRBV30 CAWRSAGSSEQYF TGTGCCTGGAGGTCTGCGGGGTCCTCCGAGCAGTACTTC
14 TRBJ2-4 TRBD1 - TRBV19 CASSKDRVGNIQYF TGTGCCAGTAGTAAGGACAGGGTAGGAAACATTCAGTACTTC
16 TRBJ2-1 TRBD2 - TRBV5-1 CASSRQRAGTVNEQFF TGCGCCAGCAGCCGCCAGAGAGCGGGAACCGTAAATGAGCAGTTCTTC
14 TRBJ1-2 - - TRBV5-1 CASSLAVQGDGYTF TGCGCCAGCAGCTTGGCGGTACAGGGCGATGGCTACACCTTC
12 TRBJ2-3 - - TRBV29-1 CSVEEQQRREYF TGCAGCGTTGAAGAACAGCAGCGGAGAGAGTATTTT
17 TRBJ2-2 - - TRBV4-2 CASSPQEARMNTGELFF TGTGCCAGCAGCCCGCAGGAGGCTAGGATGAACACCGGGGAGCTGTTTTTT
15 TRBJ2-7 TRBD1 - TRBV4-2 CASSQDGDRVNEQYF TGTGCCAGCAGCCAAGATGGGGACAGGGTAAACGAGCAGTACTTC
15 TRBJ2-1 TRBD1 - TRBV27 CARKGRQGAYNEQFF TGTGCCAGAAAGGGGAGACAGGGGGCCTACAATGAGCAGTTCTTC
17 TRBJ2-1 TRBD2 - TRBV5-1 CASSLDLVAGGYNEQFF TGCGCCAGCAGCTTGGATCTTGTAGCGGGGGGTTACAATGAGCAGTTCTTC
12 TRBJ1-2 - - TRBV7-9 CASSPQGIGYTF TGTGCCAGCAGCCCACAGGGTATTGGCTACACCTTC
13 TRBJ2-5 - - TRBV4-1 CASSLSEEETQYF TGCGCCAGCAGCCTTAGCGAAGAAGAGACCCAGTACTTC
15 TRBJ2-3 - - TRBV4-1 CASSLAASSTDTQYF TGCGCCAGCAGCTTAGCGGCAAGTAGCACAGATACGCAGTATTTT
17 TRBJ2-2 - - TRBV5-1 CASSLAYGGSPSGELFF TGCGCCAGCAGCTTGGCGTACGGCGGGTCGCCTTCCGGGGAGCTGTTTTTT
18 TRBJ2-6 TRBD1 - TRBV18 CASSIGTGGSSGANVLTF TGTGCCAGCTCAATTGGAACAGGGGGGTCCTCTGGGGCCAACGTCCTGACTTTC
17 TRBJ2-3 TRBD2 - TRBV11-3 CASSLIRSSGRTDTQYF TGTGCCAGCAGCTTAATTCGTTCTAGCGGGAGAACAGATACGCAGTATTTT
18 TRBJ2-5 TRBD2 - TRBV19 CASSTRTSGVPFQETQYF TGTGCCAGTAGTACCCGGACTAGCGGAGTTCCGTTCCAAGAGACCCAGTACTTC
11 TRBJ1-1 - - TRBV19 CASSPLAEAFF TGTGCCAGTAGCCCCCTTGCTGAAGCTTTCTTT
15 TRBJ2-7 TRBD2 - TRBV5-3 CARSSSTSGDYEQYF TGTGCCAGAAGCTCGTCGACTAGCGGGGACTACGAGCAGTACTTC
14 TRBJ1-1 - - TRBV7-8 CASTEQLSNTEAFF TGTGCCAGCACCGAACAGCTTTCGAACACTGAAGCTTTCTTT
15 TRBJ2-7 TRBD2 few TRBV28 CASSLTGLTSYEQYF TGTGCCAGCAGTTTAACGGGACTAACTTCCTACGAGCAGTACTTC
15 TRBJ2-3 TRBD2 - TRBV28 CASNSVAGGGDTQYF TGTGCCAGCAATTCCGTAGCGGGAGGCGGAGATACGCAGTATTTT
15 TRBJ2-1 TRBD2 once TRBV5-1 CASSYTSGRAGEQFF TGCGCCAGCAGCTACACTAGCGGGAGGGCCGGTGAGCAGTTCTTC
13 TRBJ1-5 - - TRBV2 CASGQGINQPQHF TGTGCCAGTGGGCAGGGGATAAATCAGCCCCAGCATTTT
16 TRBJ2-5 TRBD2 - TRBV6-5 CASSYDSSGTQETQYF TGTGCCAGCAGTTACGACTCTAGCGGGACACAAGAGACCCAGTACTTC
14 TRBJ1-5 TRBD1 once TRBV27 CATRDSLSNQPQHF TGCGCCACCCGGGACAGTCTTAGCAATCAGCCCCAGCATTTT
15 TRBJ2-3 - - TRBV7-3 CASSLQGSYTDTQYF TGTGCCAGCAGCTTGCAGGGGTCTTACACAGATACGCAGTATTTT
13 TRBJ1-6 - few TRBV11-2 CASSSDTGYILHF TGTGCCAGCAGCTCGGACACAGGGTATATCCTCCACTTT
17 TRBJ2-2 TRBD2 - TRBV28 CASSLGLAGGLTGELFF TGTGCCAGCAGCCTGGGCCTAGCGGGAGGCCTCACCGGGGAGCTGTTTTTT
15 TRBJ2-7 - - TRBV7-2 CASSLARESYYEQYF TGTGCCAGCAGCTTAGCACGAGAGAGTTACTACGAGCAGTACTTC
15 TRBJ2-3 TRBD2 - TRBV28 CASSPLAGGADTQYF TGTGCCAGCAGTCCACTAGCGGGAGGGGCAGATACGCAGTATTTT
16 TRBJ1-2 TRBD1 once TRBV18 CASSPRLNRGEYGYTF TGTGCCAGCTCACCGCGCCTAAACAGGGGAGAGTATGGCTACACCTTC
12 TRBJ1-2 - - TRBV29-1 CSFSTDRYGYTF TGCAGCTTCTCTACCGATCGCTATGGCTACACCTTC
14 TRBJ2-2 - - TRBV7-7 CASSLTGNTGELFF TGTGCCAGCAGCTTGACAGGAAACACCGGGGAGCTGTTTTTT
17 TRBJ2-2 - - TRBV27 CASSLKRPSQNTGELFF TGTGCCAGCAGTTTAAAACGGCCTAGCCAGAACACCGGGGAGCTGTTTTTT
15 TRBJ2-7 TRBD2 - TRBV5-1 CASSGSGLAGVEQYF TGCGCCAGCAGCGGCTCGGGACTAGCGGGAGTCGAGCAGTACTTC
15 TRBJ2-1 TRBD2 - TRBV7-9 CASFYGGRVYNEQFF TGTGCCAGTTTTTATGGCGGGAGGGTTTACAATGAGCAGTTCTTC
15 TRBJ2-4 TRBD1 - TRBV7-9 CASSPDRAYGNIQYF TGTGCCAGCAGCCCCGACAGGGCTTACGGGAACATTCAGTACTTC
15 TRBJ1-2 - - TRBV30 CAWSVGGGSPYGYTF TGTGCCTGGAGTGTGGGGGGGGGCTCCCCCTATGGCTACACCTTC
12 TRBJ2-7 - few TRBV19 CASSFSRGEQYF TGTGCCAGTAGTTTCTCCCGGGGCGAGCAGTACTTC
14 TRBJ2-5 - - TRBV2 CASGGRTYQETQYF TGTGCCAGCGGCGGGCGGACGTACCAAGAGACCCAGTACTTC
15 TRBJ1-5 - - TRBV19 CASSISVYSNQPQHF TGTGCCAGTAGTATTTCGGTATATAGCAATCAGCCCCAGCATTTT
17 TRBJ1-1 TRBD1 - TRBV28 CASSFWAGGQGKTEAFF TGTGCCAGCAGTTTCTGGGCAGGGGGGCAGGGGAAGACGGAAGCTTTCTTT
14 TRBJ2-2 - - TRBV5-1 CASTDSLNTGELFF TGCGCCAGCACCGACAGCCTGAACACCGGGGAGCTGTTTTTT
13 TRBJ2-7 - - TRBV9 CASSADRAYEQYF TGTGCCAGCAGCGCGGACAGAGCCTACGAGCAGTACTTC
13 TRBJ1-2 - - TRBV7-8 CASTPGSNYGYTF TGTGCCAGCACCCCTGGCTCTAACTATGGCTACACCTTC
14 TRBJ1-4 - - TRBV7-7 CASSLGPGDEKLFF TGTGCTAGCAGCTTAGGGCCAGGGGATGAAAAACTGTTTTTT
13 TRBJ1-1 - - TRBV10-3 CATAGDLTTEAFF TGTGCCACGGCAGGGGATCTGACCACTGAAGCTTTCTTT